This TCR beta chain appears in the sequencing data of a study of T cells in Graves' hyperthyroidism and ophthalmopathy. Study results and caveats: Stable hyperthyroidism was separated from ophthalmopathy by a model based on 13 V-J features.

Notes on this clonotype: The target antigen is unknown.

Uncontrolled infection, other autoimmune disease, pregnancy or lactation led to exclusion. This sample holds PBMCs from roughly 10 ml fresh peripheral blood. RNA transcripts were the template for amplifying TCR beta CDR3 regions. When the TCR CDR3 underwent first-round RT-PCR, the HTBI primer set was used. TCRdb processed the multiplex PCR reads anew with MiXCR; each CDR3 protein has one entry. The sample yields approximately 530,000 distinct CDR3 sequences, just under 20% seen once. The CDR3 sequence is 16 residues long. Germline CDR1 and CDR2: ENHRY and SYGVKD. Germline trimming cut 5 bases from V and 1 base from J; bases unmatched to any gene: 5.

The chain links TRBV10-3 to TRBJ2-2, with 9 bases fitting TRBD2. Input material: blood. This clonotype was obtained from a man aged 40-49 years with Graves' ophthalmopathy. The CDR3 sequence is CAISNSGGLNTGELFF. The CDR3 DNA reads as TGTGCCATCAGTAATAGCGGGGGCCTGAACACCGGGGAGCTGTTTTTT.